The 2 T cell receptor beta chains below were found in one sample sequenced in a study of immune evolution from preneoplasia to lung adenocarcinoma. Libraries were prepared by immunoSEQ multiplex PCR; TCRdb keeps only in-frame clonotypes and omits some of them. The sample holds about 41,000 clones, less than 80% seen once. Input material: FFPE invasive lung adenocarcinoma tissue. The receptors derive from a person in their sixties with lung adenocarcinoma.

This clone was seen more than once but under ten times. The genes are TRBV11-2 and TRBJ1-5; 11 bases match TRBD1. Per germline, CDR1 SGHAT and CDR2 FQNNGV. The CDR3 runs to 18 residues. The junction had 10 bases not matched to a gene; V was cut back by 5 bases and J by 1 base. The CDR3 nucleotides are TGTGCCAGCAGCCACGGGACAGGGGGTGCTGGGAGCAATCAGCCCCAGCATTTT. Residues: CASSHGTGGAGSNQPQHF.

This chain joins TRBV4-2 and TRBJ2-3; the match to TRBD2 covers 7 bases. The germline V gene has CDR1 LGHNA and CDR2 YNFKEQ. The CDR3 length is 14 residues. After removal of 4 bases from V and 4 bases from J, the junction contained 5 bases not matched to a gene. CDR3 amino acids: CASSLSGIADTQYF. The DNA for the CDR3 is TGTGCCAGCAGCCTAAGCGGGATCGCAGATACGCAGTATTTT.